A selection of T cell receptor beta chains follows, all from one sample in a study of blood T cells in healthy people across ages. TCRdb fed the 5' RACE reads into MiXCR, producing one record per CDR3 protein. The sample includes roughly 800,000 distinct CDR3 sequences, 58% of them seen just once. The specimen was blood. These receptors originate from a man aged 25 to 40 in good health. Both conserved end residues are trimmed from each CDR3. The listing skips clone size in some rows; elsewhere it reads once, few, many or a size class.

V gene	clone size	J gene	CDR3 protein
TRBV11-2	-	-	ASSLGGTSKTQY
TRBV28	-	TRBJ2-7	ASNKPGGEEQY
TRBV7-2	-	TRBJ1-2	ASSLVPEFYGYT
TRBV7-2	-	-	ASSSTGIGDIQY
TRBV5-1	few	TRBJ2-6	ASSPGPSGANVLT
TRBV29-1	-	TRBJ2-1	SVEDLYNEQF
TRBV12-3/TRBV12-4	-	TRBJ2-3	ASSPSGGLADTQY
TRBV28	few	TRBJ2-1	ASSIPMDPNEQF
TRBV6-2/TRBV6-3	-	TRBJ1-2	ASTNGQGNYGYT
TRBV28	few	TRBJ2-1	ASSLYRRAETYNEQF
TRBV23-1	-	TRBJ1-5	ASSHFDRVYNQPQH
TRBV7-2	few	-	ASRLTQGGEQY
TRBV20-1	-	TRBJ2-1	SASLASGYEQF
TRBV20-1	few	TRBJ1-2	SARPWGDGYT
TRBV7-8	-	TRBJ2-1	ASSSPGQYVDTQF
TRBV28	-	TRBJ2-5	ASSHVLAGAETQY
TRBV10-3	few	TRBJ2-7	ASIAGGPGGEQY
TRBV27	-	-	ASSFWGTSGIIEQY
TRBV3-1	-	TRBJ1-2	ASMGGSGYT
TRBV20-1	-	TRBJ1-2	SARGRADGYT
TRBV29-1	few	TRBJ2-1	SVRHSYNEQF
TRBV4-2	-	TRBJ2-5	ASSQEAGSASGAQY
TRBV29-1	few	TRBJ1-1	SVQGGSTEAF
TRBV19	-	TRBJ2-1	ASSIASGSDEQF
TRBV12-5	-	TRBJ1-2	ASGAGDRVNGYT
TRBV6-5	-	TRBJ1-2	ASNTGSGGYT
TRBV20-1	-	TRBJ2-7	SARGGRVAEQY
TRBV19	-	TRBJ2-7	ATKEGQGPSEQY
TRBV7-2	few	TRBJ1-1	ASSLEVEGEAF
TRBV3-1	-	TRBJ2-1	ASSQRGVNEQF
TRBV5-1	few	TRBJ2-2	ASSQQRTDTGELF
TRBV5-1	-	TRBJ1-1	ASSPRTGLDTEAF
TRBV9	-	TRBJ2-3	ASTFAVEGTQY
TRBV12-3/TRBV12-4	-	TRBJ2-5	ASSLYTAIQETQY
TRBV7-2	-	TRBJ2-7	ASSLGRGGHYEQY
TRBV15	-	TRBJ2-5	ATSPPQETQY